A single sample is the source of the 23 T cell receptor beta chains below, sequenced in a study of cytomegalovirus exposure and HLA in healthy donors. Researchers ran the PCR with 60 Vbeta and 13 Jbeta primers. Produced via immunoSEQ multiplex PCR; TCRdb's table is partial and in-frame only. The data contain more than 150,000 clones, about 81% of them singletons. Material: PBMCs. These receptors originate from a woman aged 18-29 years in good health and CMV-seropositive.

In this sample, this clone turned up once. V and J are TRBV7-9 and TRBJ2-2; 7 bases are shared with TRBD1. In germline, CDR1 is SEHNR, CDR2 FQNEAQ (reference sequence). Trimming removed 5 bases from V and 1 base from J; junction bases left unmatched: 4. CDR3 length: 15 amino acids. In DNA, the CDR3 is TGTGCCAGCAGCCCGCGGACAGGGAACACCGGGGAGCTGTTTTTT. As protein: CASSPRTGNTGELFF.

CDR3 sequence: CASSLKPGLAGGPVDTQYF. CDR3 in DNA: TGTGCCAGCAGCTTAAAGCCGGGACTAGCGGGGGGGCCAGTAGATACGCAGTATTTT. The chain recombines TRBV13 with TRBJ2-3, with TRBD2 identical over 16 bases. This CDR3 is 19 amino acids long. V was pared by 2 bases and J by 5 bases, with 10 bases of the junction left unmatched. Germline loops: CDR1 PRHDT, CDR2 FYEKMQ (reference sequence).

This chain joins TRBV19 and TRBJ1-5, with unresolved D. The CDR3 loop spans 13 amino acids. The germline gives CDR1 LNHDA, CDR2 SQIVND (reference sequence). Trimming cost V 4 bases and J 6 bases, with 10 bases left between them. CDR3 bases: TGTGCCAGTAGTAGTCTTTTTAGTCAGCCCCAGCATTTT. This codes for CASSSLFSQPQHF.

This chain joins TRBV6-6 and TRBJ1-2; no clear D gene. Per the germline V gene, CDR1 is MNHNY and CDR2 is SVGAGI (reference sequence). V lost 7 bases, J lost 2 bases, and 17 bases lay in between. The CDR3 is made up of 15 amino acids. As DNA, the CDR3 is TGTGCCAGCACCCTATCGGGATATGGCAACTATGGCTACACCTTC. Protein product: CASTLSGYGNYGYTF.

This chain joins TRBV7-9 and TRBJ1-2; D gene ambiguous. V gave up 4 bases and J gave up 8 bases, with 14 bases separating them. The germline V gene encodes CDR1 SEHNR and CDR2 FQNEAQ (reference sequence). The CDR3 totals 13 residues. The CDR3 region is CASSSTRAGGYTF. CDR3 DNA: TGTGCCAGCAGCTCCACACGGGCGGGAGGCTACACCTTC.

The CDR3 reads CASSHSQGTMDTEAFF. The DNA for the CDR3 is TGTGCCAGCAGCCACTCGCAGGGTACGATGGACACTGAAGCTTTCTTT. V usage is TRBV7-3 and J usage is TRBJ1-1, with D maybe TRBD1 (5 bases). Germline CDR1 and CDR2: SGHTA and FQGTGA. Trimming took 5 bases from V and 3 from J, leaving 19 bases between them. The CDR3 extends over 16 amino acids.

The rearrangement links TRBV6-1 to TRBJ1-1, with TRBD1 as a possible D gene (6 bases). Germline loops: CDR1 MNHNS, CDR2 SASEGT. The CDR3 sequence is 14 residues long. The V gene lost 3 bases and the J gene lost 3 bases, with 11 bases spanning the gap. In DNA form, the CDR3 reads TGTGCCAGCAGTGATCAGGGGATCTACACTGAAGCTTTCTTT. Translated: CASSDQGIYTEAFF.

This chain links TRBV13 with TRBJ2-5, with 7 bases that match TRBD1. The CDR3 runs 14 residues. The germline V gene encodes CDR1 PRHDT and CDR2 FYEKMQ (reference sequence). J was trimmed by 4 bases and V by 5 bases; bases with no gene match: 7. The CDR3 spells CASSDAGGRETQYF. As DNA, the CDR3 is TGTGCCAGCAGCGATGCAGGGGGAAGAGAGACCCAGTACTTC.

This clone came up once. This chain links TRBV7-3 with TRBJ2-4; 9 bases agree with TRBD1. Trimming took 5 bases from V and 12 from J; bases not matched to a gene: 14. Germline V gene sequence: CDR1 SGHTA, CDR2 FQGTGA. The CDR3 contains 15 residues. The CDR3 reads CASSPEGQGFKSQYF. CDR3 DNA: TGTGCCAGCAGCCCCGAGGGACAGGGATTTAAGAGTCAGTACTTC.

The V call is TRBV14, the J call TRBJ2-1, with 11 bases lining up with TRBD2. The CDR3 is 14 amino acids. Trimming removed 3 bases from V and 9 bases from J; junction bases left unmatched: 4. Germline CDR1 reads SGHDN; CDR2 reads FVKESK. The CDR3 coding sequence is TGTGCCAGCAGCCATAGCGGGGGGGCGGGTGAGCAGTTCTTC. Translated, it gives CASSHSGGAGEQFF.

The chain uses TRBV6-1 and TRBJ2-7; D is possibly TRBD2 (5 bases). Germline values: CDR1 MNHNS, CDR2 SASEGT. The CDR3 is 16 amino acids. Trimming stripped 2 bases from V and 6 bases from J, with 20 bases between. Here the CDR3 DNA reads TGTGCCAGCAGTGAAAATATCGGGGAACCCCATCGCGAGCAGTACTTC. Residues: CASSENIGEPHREQYF.

The chain combines TRBV30 with TRBJ2-3; D is uncertain. Between the trimmed V and J ends, which lost 2 bases and 7 bases, there was a span of 19 bases. CDR1 and CDR2 (germline): GTSNPN, SVGIG (reference sequence). This CDR3 comprises 15 residues. The CDR3 DNA is TGTGCCTGGAGTCCTCTAGAGTGGCCCCAAAATACGCAGTATTTT. The encoded protein is CAWSPLEWPQNTQYF.

CDR3 DNA sequence: TGCGCCAGCAGAGACCAGGGAAAGGCAGATACGCAGTATTTT. Protein sequence: CASRDQGKADTQYF. The chain links TRBV4-3 to TRBJ2-3; D possibly corresponds to TRBD1 (5 bases). The CDR3 has 14 amino acids. CDR1 is LGHNA and CDR2 is YSLEER in the germline V gene. The ends were cut back, 6 bases at V and 4 bases at J, with 14 bases in the middle.

The chain links TRBV10-2 to TRBJ2-7, with 7 bases fitting TRBD2. V shed 6 bases and J 3 bases; nucleotides not matched to a gene: 14. Germline V lookup: CDR1 WSHSY, CDR2 SAAADI. The CDR3 loop spans 16 amino acids. DNA of the CDR3: TGCGCCAGCAGCTTCCAGTATGGGGGGGGTATCTACGAGCAGTACTTC. Protein: CASSFQYGGGIYEQYF.

This clone was recorded once. The chain couples TRBV2 to TRBJ1-1; 9 bases are a match to TRBD1. With 6 bases clipped from V and 1 base from J, the junction kept 3 bases outside the gene matches. There are 14 residues in the CDR3. From germline, CDR1 is SNHLY and CDR2 FYNNEI. The CDR3 DNA is TGTGCCAGCAGGGACAGGGGCTCGAACACTGAAGCTTTCTTT. Protein: CASRDRGSNTEAFF.

This clone was picked up one time. The chain is built from TRBV5-6 and TRBJ2-7; tentative D call: TRBD1 (5 bases). The germline V gene encodes CDR1 SGHDT and CDR2 YYEEEE. V gave up 4 bases and J gave up 4 bases, with 24 bases separating them. The CDR3 loop spans 17 amino acids. CDR3 loop: CASSTNPQVATLYEQYF. The DNA for the CDR3 is TGTGCCAGCAGCACCAACCCACAGGTAGCCACCCTGTACGAGCAGTACTTC.

This clone was detected once. This chain's CDR3 is CAWSPPAGGDTGELFF. The CDR3 coding sequence is TGTGCCTGGAGTCCTCCAGCGGGGGGCGACACCGGGGAGCTGTTTTTT. This rearrangement joins TRBV30 to TRBJ2-2; 9 bases align to TRBD2. The CDR3 loop spans 16 amino acids. J lost 3 bases, V lost 2 bases, and 7 bases had no gene match. Germline V lookup: CDR1 GTSNPN, CDR2 SVGIG (reference sequence).

The chain joins TRBV7-9 to TRBJ2-7; weak D call: TRBD1 (6 bases). The V end lost 5 bases, the J end lost 3 bases, and 14 bases lay between the germline ends. CDR3 size: 14 residues. Germline CDR1 is SEHNR and CDR2 is FQNEAQ (reference sequence). The CDR3 is CASSIGQNYYEQYF. CDR3 nucleotides: TGTGCCAGCAGCATCGGACAGAACTACTACGAGCAGTACTTC. Full variable domain (outside the CDR3, taken from reference TRBV7-9 and TRBJ2-7): DTGVSQNPRHKITKRGQNVTFRCDPISEHNRLYWYRQTLGQGPEFLTYFQNEAQLEKSRLLSDRFSAERPKGSFSTLEIQRTEQGDSAMYLCASSIGQNYYEQYFGPGTRLTVT.

J is TRBJ1-1 and V is TRBV4-1; the D is unclear. The CDR3 extends over 15 amino acids. Trimming took off 0 bases at V and 10 bases at J, with 18 bases between the two ends. Germline CDR1 reads MGHRA; CDR2 reads YSYEKL. The CDR3 region is CASSQETGLILGAFF. The CDR3, as DNA: TGCGCCAGCAGCCAAGAAACGGGTCTGATTCTCGGAGCTTTCTTT.

The chain employs TRBV5-1 and TRBJ2-7, with TRBD1 matching over 11 bases. Germline assignment: CDR1 SGHRS and CDR2 YFSETQ. The trim removed 2 bases at V and 2 bases at J, leaving 6 bases unmatched. This CDR3 region has 16 residues. As DNA, the CDR3 is TGCGCCAGCAGCTTACTCCCGGGACAGGGGGCCTACGAGCAGTACTTC. Translation gives CASSLLPGQGAYEQYF. The full variable domain, in which reference TRBV5-1 and TRBJ2-7 provide the parts outside the CDR3, is KAGVTQTPRYLIKTRGQQVTLSCSPISGHRSVSWYQQTPGQGLQFLFEYFSETQRNKGNFPGRFSGRQFSNSRSEMNVSTLELGDSALYLCASSLLPGQGAYEQYFGPGTRLTVT.

This sequence joins TRBV5-6 and TRBJ1-2; 9 bases are a match to TRBD1. The germline V gene encodes CDR1 SGHDT and CDR2 YYEEEE. With 4 bases clipped from V and 4 bases from J, the junction kept 8 bases outside the gene matches. CDR3 size: 15 residues. The CDR3 protein is CASSVYRDRVYGYTF. CDR3 DNA: TGTGCCAGCAGCGTGTACCGGGACAGGGTCTATGGCTACACCTTC.

The rearrangement uses TRBV5-4 and TRBJ1-2; 8 bases line up with TRBD1. The junction had 7 bases not matched to a gene; V was cut back by 7 bases and J by 2 bases. Germline CDR1 SGHNT, CDR2 YYREEE (reference sequence). CDR3 size: 14 residues. The CDR3 reads CASAGQGANYGYTF. For the CDR3, the DNA is TGTGCCAGCGCTGGACAGGGAGCCAACTATGGCTACACCTTC.

This clone was picked up a small number of times. This chain connects TRBV10-1 to TRBJ2-2, with a tentative D call TRBD2 (7 bases). Germline assignment: CDR1 WNHNN and CDR2 SYGVQD (reference sequence). This CDR3 comprises 15 residues. V was pared by 6 bases and J by 5 bases, with 16 bases between. CDR3 sequence reads: CASRGGLPETGELFF. The CDR3 nucleotides are TGCGCCAGCAGAGGGGGACTACCCGAAACCGGGGAGCTGTTTTTT.